Each of the 19 T cell receptor beta chains below was sequenced from the same sample in a study of blood T cell repertoires in COVID-19. The table came from immunoSEQ multiplex PCR; TCRdb's copy has only in-frame clones and leaves some out. The data show more than 250,000 clones, approximately 85% seen once. The sequencing input was peripheral blood. The origin of the receptors is a man aged 50 or older with active or convalescent COVID-19.

The chain links TRBV18 to TRBJ1-5; D is uncertain. From germline, CDR1 is KGHSH and CDR2 LQKENI. This CDR3 is 14 amino acids long. V was shortened by 2 bases and J by 6 bases, with 11 bases between the two germline ends. The CDR3 DNA follows: TGTGCCAGCTCACCAACGGGGTTGAGTCAGCCCCAGCATTTT. As protein: CASSPTGLSQPQHF.

The genes are TRBV6-1 and TRBJ1-2, with 10 bases fitting TRBD1. The V and J ends lost 0 bases and 3 bases, in that order; junction bases with no gene match: 4. The CDR3 is 16 amino acids. Germline CDR1 reads MNHNS; CDR2 reads SASEGT. The CDR3 sequence: CASSEAGTGADYGYTF. CDR3 nucleotides: TGTGCCAGCAGTGAAGCGGGGACAGGGGCGGACTATGGCTACACCTTC.

This clone was counted only a few times. The V and J genes are TRBV6-2 or TRBV6-3 and TRBJ1-5, with TRBD1 identical over 8 bases. In germline, CDR1 is MNHEY, CDR2 SVGEGT. This CDR3 region has 16 residues. V lost 8 bases to trimming and J lost 9 bases; unmatched junction nucleotides: 18. In DNA, the CDR3 is TGTGCCAGCGGTTCCGGACAGGGACTACCTATATGGCCCCAGCATTTT. It encodes CASGSGQGLPIWPQHF.

The rearrangement joins TRBV7-3 to TRBJ1-1; no firm D call. Germline V gives CDR1 SGHTA, CDR2 FQGTGA. The CDR3 is 13 amino acids. Between the trimmed V and J ends, which lost 5 bases and 2 bases, there was a span of 9 bases. DNA for the CDR3: TGTGCCAGCAGCCTTTGGCCCAACACTGAAGCTTTCTTT. It translates to CASSLWPNTEAFF. The full variable domain, in which reference TRBV7-3 and TRBJ1-1 provide the parts outside the CDR3, is GAGVSQTPSNKVTEKGKYVELRCDPISGHTALYWYRQSLGQGPEFLIYFQGTGAADDSGLPNDRFFAVRPEGSVSTLKIQRTERGDSAVYLCASSLWPNTEAFFGQGTRLTVV.

The chain has TRBV11-1 and TRBJ2-1; maybe TRBD2 (6 bases). This CDR3 spans 15 amino acids. Trimming left V 6 bases short and J 8 bases short, with 20 bases between. Per germline, CDR1 SGHAT and CDR2 FQDESV (reference sequence). In DNA form, the CDR3 reads TGTGCCAGCAGTTACCGGGACTCGTCTACGGATGAGCAGTTCTTC. Translating gives CASSYRDSSTDEQFF.

The gene calls are TRBV6-1 and TRBJ1-2; D is ambiguous. V gave up 2 bases and J gave up 5 bases, with 12 bases separating them. Germline lookup yields CDR1 MNHNS and CDR2 SASEGT. This CDR3 has 14 residues. CDR3 in DNA: TGTGCCAGCAGTGAACGGGTTGAAGCATATGGCTACACCTTC. This sequence encodes CASSERVEAYGYTF.

This chain links TRBV6-2 or TRBV6-3 with TRBJ2-5; no definite D call. Per germline, CDR1 MNHEY and CDR2 SVGEGT. This CDR3 is 13 amino acids long. The V gene lost 6 bases and the J gene lost 0 bases, with 8 bases spanning the gap. CDR3 sequence reads: CASSLNDQETQYF. The CDR3 nucleotides read TGTGCCAGCAGCCTAAATGACCAAGAGACCCAGTACTTC.

The chain links TRBV9 to TRBJ2-7, with 8 bases lining up with TRBD1. CDR1 and CDR2 from the germline V gene are SGDLS and YYNGEE. The V segment lost 0 bases and the J segment 2 bases; nucleotides outside the gene matches: 4. The CDR3 runs 15 residues. The DNA for the CDR3 is TGTGCCAGCAGCGTAGGAGGACAGGGAGCCTACGAGCAGTACTTC. Its translation is CASSVGGQGAYEQYF.

There are a few counts of this clone. The V gene is TRBV6-1, the J gene TRBJ1-5; a weak D match, TRBD1 (5 bases). There are 14 residues in the CDR3. V dropped 2 bases and J dropped 7 bases, with 12 bases sitting between them. Germline V CDR1 and CDR2: MNHNS, SASEGT. CDR3: CASSEYGGGQPQHF. The CDR3 region has the DNA TGTGCCAGCAGTGAATACGGGGGTGGGCAGCCCCAGCATTTT.

This rearrangement joins TRBV28 to TRBJ1-1; unclear D gene. This CDR3 has 13 residues. Per the germline V gene, CDR1 is MDHEN and CDR2 is SYDVKM. V was trimmed by 9 bases and J by 11 bases, leaving 22 bases between them. The CDR3 protein is CASMRVRLGLAFF. In DNA form, the CDR3 reads TGTGCCAGTATGAGGGTTCGCCTCGGGTTGGCTTTCTTT.

The chain has TRBV10-1 and TRBJ2-1; D is possibly TRBD1 (5 bases). CDR1 and CDR2 (germline): WNHNN, SYGVQD (reference sequence). V was trimmed by 2 bases and J by 7 bases, leaving 9 bases between them. This CDR3 is 13 amino acids long. The CDR3 nucleotides are TGCGCCAGCAGTGAGAGGCAGGGTAATGAGCAGTTCTTC. It is translated as CASSERQGNEQFF.

This chain's CDR3 is CASSWGTSDYNEQFF. The DNA of the CDR3 is TGTGCCAGCAGCTGGGGGACTAGCGACTACAATGAGCAGTTCTTC. The rearrangement uses TRBV7-8 and TRBJ2-1; 10 bases line up with TRBD2. The V and J ends lost 4 bases and 3 bases, in that order; junction bases with no gene match: 3. Germline-derived CDR1 and CDR2 are SGHVS and FQNEAQ. There are 15 residues in the CDR3.

The rearrangement uses TRBV6-5 and TRBJ2-7, with D possibly being TRBD2 (6 bases). Germline values: CDR1 MNHEY, CDR2 SVGAGI. This CDR3 comprises 14 residues. V gave up 8 bases and J gave up 3 bases, with 17 bases separating them. In DNA form, the CDR3 reads TGTGCCAGCCGGAGGGAACCTATCAGCTACGAGCAGTACTTC. Its protein product is CASRREPISYEQYF.

This chain uses TRBV19 with TRBJ1-1; 10 nucleotides line up with TRBD1. Germline CDR1 is LNHDA and CDR2 is SQIVND (reference sequence). V shed 7 bases and J 7 bases; nucleotides not matched to a gene: 6. The length of the CDR3 is 13 residues. CDR3 region: CASNPTGGDEAFF. The CDR3 nucleotides are TGTGCCAGTAACCCGACAGGGGGCGATGAAGCTTTCTTT.

The rearrangement joins TRBV28 to TRBJ2-2; the D gene is possibly TRBD1 (6 bases). Trimming shortened V by 7 bases and J by 7 bases, and 13 bases separated the two germline ends. CDR3 length: 13 residues. The germline gives CDR1 MDHEN, CDR2 SYDVKM. In nucleotides, the CDR3 is TGTGCCAGCATACAGGGCACTGGCGGGGAGCTGTTTTTT. Protein product: CASIQGTGGELFF.

This chain joins TRBV30 and TRBJ1-6; D is unclear. Looked up from germline, CDR1 is GTSNPN and CDR2 is SVGIG (reference sequence). CDR3 length equals 16 residues. V was pared by 2 bases and J by 0 bases, with 11 bases between. The CDR3 protein is CAWSHLGSSYNSPLHF. CDR3 coding DNA: TGTGCCTGGAGTCACTTAGGGAGCTCCTATAATTCACCCCTCCACTTT. The full variable domain, its missing parts supplied by reference TRBV30 and TRBJ1-6, is SQTIHQWPATLVQPVGSPLSLECTVEGTSNPNLYWYRQAAGRGLQLLFYSVGIGQISSEVPQNLSASRPQDRQFILSSKKLLLSDSGFYLCAWSHLGSSYNSPLHFGNGTRLTVT.

This clone was counted a few times. The chain joins TRBV28 to TRBJ1-2; a weak D match, TRBD1 (6 bases). Germline V lookup: CDR1 MDHEN, CDR2 SYDVKM. Trimming removed 2 bases from V and 4 bases from J, with 14 bases in between. The CDR3 has 15 residues. CDR3 sequence (DNA): TGTGCCAGCAGTTTAGGCCAGGGGTTCATCTATGGCTACACCTTC. This codes for CASSLGQGFIYGYTF.

This sequence joins TRBV5-8 and TRBJ2-3, with D perhaps TRBD2 (6 bases). CDR3 length: 14 residues. Trimming removed 4 bases at V and 5 bases at J, with 14 bases between. Germline V gives CDR1 SGHTS, CDR2 YDEGEE. This chain's CDR3 is CASSPGSLGDTQYF. The CDR3 DNA follows: TGTGCCAGCAGCCCCGGGAGCCTTGGAGATACGCAGTATTTT. Looking up the rest from reference TRBV5-8 and TRBJ2-3 gives the full variable domain: EAGVTQSPTHLIKTRGQQATLRCSPISGHTSVYWYQQALGLGLQFLLWYDEGEERNRGNFPPRFSGRQFPNYSSELNVNALELEDSALYLCASSPGSLGDTQYFGPGTRLTVL.

V and J are TRBV5-1 and TRBJ2-3; D is possibly TRBD2 (6 bases). The germline gives CDR1 SGHRS, CDR2 YFSETQ. V was shortened by 4 bases and J by 0 bases, with 15 bases between the two germline ends. This CDR3 is 16 amino acids long. CDR3 sequence reads: CASSPRGSSSTDTQYF. DNA of the CDR3: TGCGCCAGCAGCCCGCGGGGCAGCTCTAGCACAGATACGCAGTATTTT. Combining the CDR3 with reference TRBV5-1 and TRBJ2-3 gives the whole variable domain KAGVTQTPRYLIKTRGQQVTLSCSPISGHRSVSWYQQTPGQGLQFLFEYFSETQRNKGNFPGRFSGRQFSNSRSEMNVSTLELGDSALYLCASSPRGSSSTDTQYFGPGTRLTVL.